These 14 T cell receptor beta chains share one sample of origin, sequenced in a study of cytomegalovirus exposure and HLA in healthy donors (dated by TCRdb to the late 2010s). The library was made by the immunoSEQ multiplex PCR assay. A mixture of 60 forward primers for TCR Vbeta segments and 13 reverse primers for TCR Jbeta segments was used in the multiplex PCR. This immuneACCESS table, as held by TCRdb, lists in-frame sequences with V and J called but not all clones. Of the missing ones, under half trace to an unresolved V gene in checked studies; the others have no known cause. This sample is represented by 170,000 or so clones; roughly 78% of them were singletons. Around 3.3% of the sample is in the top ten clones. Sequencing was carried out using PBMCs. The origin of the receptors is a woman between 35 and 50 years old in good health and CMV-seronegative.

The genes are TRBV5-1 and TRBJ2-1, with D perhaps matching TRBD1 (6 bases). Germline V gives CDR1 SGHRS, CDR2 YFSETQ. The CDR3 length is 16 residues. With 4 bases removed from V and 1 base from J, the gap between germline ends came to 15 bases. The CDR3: CASSLEPDSSYNEQFF. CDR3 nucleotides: TGCGCCAGCAGCCTCGAGCCGGACAGTTCCTACAATGAGCAGTTCTTC.

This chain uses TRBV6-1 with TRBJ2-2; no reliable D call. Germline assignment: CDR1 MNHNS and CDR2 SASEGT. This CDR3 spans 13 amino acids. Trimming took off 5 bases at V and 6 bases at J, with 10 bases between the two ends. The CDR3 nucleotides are TGTGCCAGCAGTCGCGGTGTTGCCGGGGAGCTGTTTTTT. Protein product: CASSRGVAGELFF.

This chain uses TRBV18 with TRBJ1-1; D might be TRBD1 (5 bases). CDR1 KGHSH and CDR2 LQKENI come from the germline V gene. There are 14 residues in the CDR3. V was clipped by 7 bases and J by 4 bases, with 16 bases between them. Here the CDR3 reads CASCQRHGGTEAFF. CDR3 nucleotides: TGTGCCAGCTGTCAGCGTCACGGGGGCACTGAAGCTTTCTTT.

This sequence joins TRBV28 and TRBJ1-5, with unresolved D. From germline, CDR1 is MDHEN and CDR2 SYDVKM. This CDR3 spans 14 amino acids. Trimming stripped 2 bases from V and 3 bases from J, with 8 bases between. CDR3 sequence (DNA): TGTGCCAGCAGTTTAATCGGGAACAATCAGCCCCAGCATTTT. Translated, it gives CASSLIGNNQPQHF. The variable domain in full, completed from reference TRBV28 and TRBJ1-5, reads DVKVTQSSRYLVKRTGEKVFLECVQDMDHENMFWYRQDPGLGLRLIYFSYDVKMKEKGDIPEGYSVSREKKERFSLILESASTNQTSMYLCASSLIGNNQPQHFGDGTRLSIL.

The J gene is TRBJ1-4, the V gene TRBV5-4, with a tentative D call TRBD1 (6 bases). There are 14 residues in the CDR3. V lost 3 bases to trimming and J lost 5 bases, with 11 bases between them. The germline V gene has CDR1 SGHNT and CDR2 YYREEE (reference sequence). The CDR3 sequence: CASSSGQKNEKLFF. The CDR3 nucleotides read TGTGCCAGCAGCTCCGGACAGAAGAATGAAAAACTGTTTTTT.

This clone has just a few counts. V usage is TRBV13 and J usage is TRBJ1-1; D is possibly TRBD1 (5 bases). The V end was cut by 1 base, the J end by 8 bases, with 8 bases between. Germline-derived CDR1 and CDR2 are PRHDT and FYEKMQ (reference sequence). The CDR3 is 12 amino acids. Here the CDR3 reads CASSLAGPEAFF. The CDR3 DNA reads TGTGCCAGCAGCTTAGCAGGGCCCGAAGCTTTCTTT.

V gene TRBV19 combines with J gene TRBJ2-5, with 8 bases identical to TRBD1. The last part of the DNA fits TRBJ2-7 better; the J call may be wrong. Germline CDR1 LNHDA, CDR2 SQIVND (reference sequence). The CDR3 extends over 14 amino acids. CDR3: CASSNVDRGGEQYF. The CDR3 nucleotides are TGTGCCAGTAGTAATGTTGACAGGGGAGGCGAGCAGTACTTC.

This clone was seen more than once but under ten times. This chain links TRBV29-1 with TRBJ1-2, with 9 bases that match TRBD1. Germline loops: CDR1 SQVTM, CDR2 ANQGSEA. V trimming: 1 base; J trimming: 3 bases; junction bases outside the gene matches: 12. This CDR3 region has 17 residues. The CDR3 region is CSVEALGTGPSHYGYTF. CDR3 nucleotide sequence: TGCAGCGTTGAAGCGTTAGGGACAGGGCCGTCTCACTATGGCTACACCTTC. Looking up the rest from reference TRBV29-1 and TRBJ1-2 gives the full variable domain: SAVISQKPSRDICQRGTSLTIQCQVDSQVTMMFWYRQQPGQSLTLIATANQGSEATYESGFVIDKFPISRPNLTFSTLTVSNMSPEDSSIYLCSVEALGTGPSHYGYTFGSGTRLTVV.

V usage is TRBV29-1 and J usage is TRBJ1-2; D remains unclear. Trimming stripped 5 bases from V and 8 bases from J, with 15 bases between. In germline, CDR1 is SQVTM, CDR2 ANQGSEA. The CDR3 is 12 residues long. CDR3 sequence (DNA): TGCAGCGTTCGTTTTCAGATTGGCGGCTACACCTTC. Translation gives CSVRFQIGGYTF.

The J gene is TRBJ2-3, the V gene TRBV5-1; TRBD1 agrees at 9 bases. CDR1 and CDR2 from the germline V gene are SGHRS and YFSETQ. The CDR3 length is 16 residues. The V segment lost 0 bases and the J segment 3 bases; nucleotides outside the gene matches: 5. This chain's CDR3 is CASSLAPGQGTDTQYF. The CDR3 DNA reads TGCGCCAGCAGCTTGGCACCGGGACAGGGAACAGATACGCAGTATTTT.

The CDR3 is CASSLSGTGNHEQYF. For the CDR3, the DNA is TGTGCCAGCAGCTTGAGCGGGACAGGGAACCACGAGCAGTACTTC. The chain joins TRBV5-5 to TRBJ2-7; 9 bases match TRBD1. CDR3 length: 15 amino acids. The germline CDR1 and CDR2 sequences are SGHKS and YYEKEE (reference sequence). Unmatched junction bases numbered 7, after V lost 1 base and J lost 5 bases.

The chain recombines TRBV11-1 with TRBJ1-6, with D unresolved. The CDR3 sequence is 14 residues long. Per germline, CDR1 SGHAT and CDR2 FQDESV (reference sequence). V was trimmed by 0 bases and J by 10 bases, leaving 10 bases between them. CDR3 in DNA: TGTGCCAGCAGCTTAGCGCTTCGAGTCTCACCCCTCCACTTT. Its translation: CASSLALRVSPLHF. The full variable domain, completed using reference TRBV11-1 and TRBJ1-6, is EAEVAQSPRYKITEKSQAVAFWCDPISGHATLYWYRQILGQGPELLVQFQDESVVDDSQLPKDRFSAERLKGVDSTLKIQPAELGDSAMYLCASSLALRVSPLHFGNGTRLTVT.

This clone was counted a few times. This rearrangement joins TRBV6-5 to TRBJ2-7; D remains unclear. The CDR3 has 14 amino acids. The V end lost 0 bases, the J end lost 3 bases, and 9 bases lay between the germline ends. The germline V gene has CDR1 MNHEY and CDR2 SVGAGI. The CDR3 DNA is TGTGCCAGCAGTTACTCGGGCAGGTACTACGAGCAGTACTTC. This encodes CASSYSGRYYEQYF.

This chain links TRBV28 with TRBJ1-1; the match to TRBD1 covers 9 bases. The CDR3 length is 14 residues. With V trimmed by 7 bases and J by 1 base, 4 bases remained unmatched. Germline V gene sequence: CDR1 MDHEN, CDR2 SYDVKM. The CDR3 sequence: CASNEDRGNTEAFF. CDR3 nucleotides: TGTGCCAGCAATGAGGACAGGGGGAACACTGAAGCTTTCTTT.